A single T cell receptor beta chain is shown here with its context. The antigen this receptor binds is unknown. Per-base qualities were not stored, and no clone one base away is much larger. Library creation used 5' RACE. Sequencer: Illumina HiSeq 2500. The second PCR ran for about 7 to 11 cycles and used a J-beta primer mix along with a sample-barcoded 5' primer. A unique molecular identifier was introduced onto each TCR beta cDNA molecule by a template-switch 5' adaptor carrying 12 random nucleotides. Each sample yielded at least 2.5 million CDR3-containing paired-end reads. First-strand cDNA synthesis was performed from all RNA using the Mint cDNA synthesis kit, with priming by a TRBC-specific oligonucleotide. After uracil-DNA glycosylase treatment, a first 18-cycle PCR used universal primers M1SS and BC2_uni_R on all cDNA. In the original analysis: For normalization, 1 million high-quality reads, each with a distinct molecular identifier, were randomly selected from each sample. Instead of being binned into consensus sequences, reads with shared molecular identifiers were discarded. CDR3 identification, clonotype clustering and error correction used MiTCR with a Q25 quality threshold and the strictest error-elimination algorithm. Lower-bound total TCR beta diversity was estimated with a nonparametric unseen species model using Euler transformation. In TCRdb, the public reads were trimmed at Q25 with fastp and aligned with MiXCR, with productive beta chains retained. Entries are consolidated by CDR3 protein sequence, retaining the most common genes and DNA. What appears here as the V and J calls and clone size reflects TCRdb's work, not the paper's. This sample gives roughly 800,000 distinct CDR3 sequences in total; roughly 64% of them show up just once. Clones ranked in the top ten supply approximately 21% of the sample.

The data belong to a study of blood T cells in healthy people across ages (dated by TCRdb to between 2015 and 2016). For the wider study: Template switching captured roughly one uniquely barcoded TCR beta cDNA molecule per two T cells in model experiments. To track age-related changes in TCR beta repertoire diversity, the study relied on deep sequencing normalized with unique cDNA molecular identifiers. The donors were split into four age groups: young (average around 15 years), middle-aged (about 40), aged (over 55) and long-lived (about 82). To avoid experimental bias, donors of different ages were distributed randomly across sequencing lanes. The study analyzed two additional independent replicas of 1 million unique cDNA reads from the same blood draw for two donors, one aged 18 to 30 and one aged 80 or older. Broad study findings and their caveats: Estimates of total diversity from one million sequenced T cells were regarded as lower bounds and underestimates. The CMV infection status of donors was not known, potentially confounding age-related changes in expanded clonotypes. Since profiling was done on bulk unsorted PBMCs, naive and antigen-experienced compartments could not be conclusively compared. Compared with the aged group, the long-lived group had more naive CD4+ T cells, fewer expanded clones and increased TCR diversity, a pattern suggesting age selection. Observed TCR beta diversity per million T cells fell roughly linearly with age, and a significant reduction was already apparent by age roughly 40. Observed TCR beta diversity correlated strongly with the percentage of naive T cells measured by flow cytometry.

Via the germline V gene, CDR1 is SGHAT and CDR2 FQNNGV. V is pared back by 5 bases and J by 7 bases, with 14 bases lying between the germline termini. The CDR3 holds 13 amino acids from the cysteine to the phenylalanine. The DNA shown is the 39-base CDR3, in frame from base 1. The roughly 39 donors, aged about 6 to 100 years, were systemically healthy Caucasian individuals from Russia. Each donor gave ten milliliters of peripheral blood, collected into EDTA-treated Vacutainer tubes. PBMCs were isolated by Ficoll-Paque density-gradient centrifugation, with at least 6 million obtained per sample. Trizol reagent was used to extract total RNA from PBMCs, with at least 5.5 micrograms per sample. For every donor, flow cytometry on a PBMC aliquot measured the percentage of naive CD45RAhigh/CD27high T cells.

This TCR came from a man aged 25-45 years in good health. This sequence uses TRBV11-2 and TRBJ1-2, and the D gene may be TRBD1, 6 bases matching. Input material: blood. The DNA sequence reads TGTGCCAGCAGCGTCGGACAGAGTTTTGGCTACACCTTC. Translation gives CASSVGQSFGYTF.